These T cell receptor beta chains were read from a single sample in a study of T cell responses to AZD1222 COVID-19 vaccine. Using immunoSEQ multiplex PCR, the repertoire was profiled, and TCRdb retains in-frame clones only, with some absent. This table has around 160,000 clones, approximately 91% appearing once. The sample here was peripheral blood, taken 28 days after the second AZD1222 dose. The origin of the receptors is an adult who received the AZD1222 COVID-19 vaccine. Both conserved end residues are part of each CDR3. D genes are given only for firm matches. The size entry is marked missing in some rows and otherwise reads once, few, many or a size class.

d_gene: NA
abundance: NA
j_gene: TRBJ1-6
v_gene: TRBV6-5
CDR3aa: CASRNRDAYNSPLHF
CDR3nt: TGTGCCAGCAGGAACAGGGACGCCTATAATTCACCCCTCCACTTT

d_gene: TRBD1
abundance: once
j_gene: TRBJ1-3
v_gene: TRBV30
CDR3aa: CAKEGASGNTIYF
CDR3nt: TGTGCCAAAGAGGGGGCTTCTGGAAACACCATATATTTT

d_gene: NA
abundance: once
j_gene: TRBJ1-2
v_gene: TRBV5-1
CDR3aa: CASSLAGQGGWGYTF
CDR3nt: TGCGCCAGCAGCTTGGCCGGGCAGGGAGGCTGGGGCTACACCTTC

d_gene: NA
abundance: NA
j_gene: TRBJ2-3
v_gene: TRBV4-2
CDR3aa: CASSQGSASGTDTQYF
CDR3nt: TGTGCCAGCAGCCAAGGGTCGGCTAGCGGCACAGATACGCAGTATTTT

d_gene: NA
abundance: NA
j_gene: TRBJ1-5
v_gene: TRBV9
CDR3aa: CASSAQGGEDQPQHF
CDR3nt: TGTGCCAGCAGCGCCCAAGGGGGGGAGGATCAGCCCCAGCATTTT

d_gene: NA
abundance: NA
j_gene: TRBJ2-2
v_gene: TRBV3-1/TRBV3-2
CDR3aa: CASSQESMERVSPGELFF
CDR3nt: TGTGCCAGCAGCCAAGAGTCAATGGAGCGGGTTTCACCCGGGGAGCTGTTTTTT

d_gene: NA
abundance: NA
j_gene: TRBJ1-1
v_gene: TRBV5-4
CDR3aa: CASSLPRTPGGTEAFF
CDR3nt: TGTGCCAGCAGCTTGCCACGGACCCCCGGGGGCACTGAAGCTTTCTTT

d_gene: TRBD2
abundance: NA
j_gene: TRBJ2-2
v_gene: TRBV5-6
CDR3aa: CASRSRGVPGELFF
CDR3nt: TGTGCCAGCAGGTCTCGGGGGGTCCCCGGGGAGCTGTTTTTT

d_gene: NA
abundance: NA
j_gene: TRBJ2-2
v_gene: TRBV12-5
CDR3aa: CASGLSASLTGELFF
CDR3nt: TGTGCTAGTGGTTTGTCGGCCTCGCTCACCGGGGAGCTGTTTTTT

d_gene: TRBD1
abundance: NA
j_gene: TRBJ2-5
v_gene: TRBV30
CDR3aa: CAWRNRGRETQYF
CDR3nt: TGTGCCTGGAGGAACAGGGGGCGAGAGACCCAGTACTTC

d_gene: TRBD1
abundance: NA
j_gene: TRBJ1-6
v_gene: TRBV7-9
CDR3aa: CASSFPTGGNSPLHF
CDR3nt: TGTGCCAGCAGCTTCCCGACAGGGGGTAATTCACCCCTCCACTTT

d_gene: NA
abundance: NA
j_gene: TRBJ2-1
v_gene: TRBV24-1
CDR3aa: CATSVSNEQFF
CDR3nt: TGTGCCACCAGTGTCTCTAATGAGCAGTTCTTC

d_gene: NA
abundance: NA
j_gene: TRBJ1-5
v_gene: TRBV5-5
CDR3aa: CASSPGGLRDQPQHF
CDR3nt: TGTGCCAGCAGCCCCGGAGGCCTGAGGGATCAGCCCCAGCATTTT

d_gene: NA
abundance: NA
j_gene: TRBJ1-2
v_gene: TRBV18
CDR3aa: CASSPMFGTRDFGGYTF
CDR3nt: TGTGCCAGCTCACCAATGTTTGGGACAAGGGACTTTGGTGGCTACACCTTC

d_gene: TRBD2
abundance: once
j_gene: TRBJ2-6
v_gene: TRBV11-2
CDR3aa: CASSLQLAGGASGANVLTF
CDR3nt: TGTGCCAGCAGCTTACAGTTAGCCGGGGGGGCTTCTGGGGCCAACGTCCTGACTTTC

d_gene: TRBD1
abundance: once
j_gene: TRBJ2-3
v_gene: TRBV12-3/TRBV12-4
CDR3aa: CASIQGAGDTQYF
CDR3nt: TGTGCCAGCATCCAGGGGGCCGGCGATACGCAGTATTTT

d_gene: TRBD1
abundance: NA
j_gene: TRBJ1-2
v_gene: TRBV5-4
CDR3aa: CASSSGQGLNYGYTF
CDR3nt: TGTGCCAGCAGCTCGGGACAGGGCCTCAACTATGGCTACACCTTC

d_gene: NA
abundance: NA
j_gene: TRBJ1-6
v_gene: TRBV7-2
CDR3aa: CASSLGAGSPLHF
CDR3nt: TGTGCCAGCAGCTTAGGGGCAGGCTCACCCCTCCACTTT

d_gene: NA
abundance: NA
j_gene: TRBJ1-1
v_gene: TRBV29-1
CDR3aa: CSVGGTTEAFF
CDR3nt: TGCAGCGTTGGGGGGACGACTGAAGCTTTCTTT

d_gene: NA
abundance: once
j_gene: TRBJ1-4
v_gene: TRBV2
CDR3aa: CASSYATNEKLFF
CDR3nt: TGTGCCAGCAGTTACGCAACTAATGAAAAACTGTTTTTT

d_gene: TRBD1
abundance: NA
j_gene: TRBJ1-3
v_gene: TRBV11-2
CDR3aa: CASSLVLDREYTIYF
CDR3nt: TGTGCCAGCAGCCTCGTATTGGACAGGGAGTACACCATATATTTT

d_gene: TRBD1
abundance: few
j_gene: TRBJ1-2
v_gene: TRBV11-2
CDR3aa: CASSLNGQGTGYTF
CDR3nt: TGTGCCAGCAGCTTAAACGGACAGGGGACTGGCTACACCTTC

d_gene: TRBD2
abundance: NA
j_gene: TRBJ2-1
v_gene: TRBV5-4
CDR3aa: CASSLAVGLAGAGMFF
CDR3nt: TGTGCCAGCAGCTTGGCCGTCGGGCTAGCGGGAGCGGGAATGTTCTTC

d_gene: TRBD1
abundance: NA
j_gene: TRBJ1-2
v_gene: TRBV6-4
CDR3aa: CASRGDSEANYGYTF
CDR3nt: TGTGCCAGCAGAGGGGACAGCGAGGCTAACTATGGCTACACCTTC

d_gene: TRBD1
abundance: NA
j_gene: TRBJ1-1
v_gene: TRBV28
CDR3aa: CASRGQGGTEAFF
CDR3nt: TGTGCCAGCAGAGGACAGGGGGGCACTGAAGCTTTCTTT

d_gene: TRBD2
abundance: NA
j_gene: TRBJ2-1
v_gene: TRBV20-1
CDR3aa: CSASTGFGGGYPGEQFF
CDR3nt: TGCAGTGCTAGTACTGGTTTTGGGGGGGGGTACCCTGGCGAGCAGTTCTTC

d_gene: NA
abundance: NA
j_gene: TRBJ2-7
v_gene: TRBV12-3/TRBV12-4
CDR3aa: CASRRTVYEQYF
CDR3nt: TGTGCCAGCAGGAGGACGGTCTACGAGCAGTACTTC

d_gene: NA
abundance: NA
j_gene: TRBJ1-2
v_gene: TRBV27
CDR3aa: CASSLGPGYGYTF
CDR3nt: TGTGCCAGCAGTTTAGGCCCAGGTTATGGCTACACCTTC

d_gene: NA
abundance: NA
j_gene: TRBJ2-7
v_gene: TRBV29-1
CDR3aa: CSVVPGTPYEQYF
CDR3nt: TGCAGCGTTGTTCCCGGGACACCCTACGAGCAGTACTTC

d_gene: NA
abundance: NA
j_gene: TRBJ1-4
v_gene: TRBV6-5
CDR3aa: CASSYSFDKSEKLFF
CDR3nt: TGTGCCAGCAGTTACTCGTTTGACAAATCTGAAAAACTGTTTTTT

d_gene: TRBD2
abundance: NA
j_gene: TRBJ2-1
v_gene: TRBV3-1/TRBV3-2
CDR3aa: CASSVTSGRGYNEQFF
CDR3nt: TGTGCCAGCAGCGTGACTAGCGGGAGGGGTTACAATGAGCAGTTCTTC

d_gene: NA
abundance: NA
j_gene: TRBJ1-6
v_gene: TRBV30
CDR3aa: CAWSVQEALHF
CDR3nt: TGTGCCTGGAGTGTCCAGGAGGCCCTCCACTTT

d_gene: NA
abundance: few
j_gene: TRBJ2-7
v_gene: TRBV19
CDR3aa: CASTSRGQGNYEQYF
CDR3nt: TGTGCCAGTACCTCGAGAGGACAAGGGAACTACGAGCAGTACTTC

d_gene: TRBD2
abundance: NA
j_gene: TRBJ2-3
v_gene: TRBV6-4
CDR3aa: CASRATSGGALSTDTQYF
CDR3nt: TGTGCCAGCAGAGCGACTAGCGGGGGAGCCCTGAGCACAGATACGCAGTATTTT

d_gene: TRBD1
abundance: once
j_gene: TRBJ2-5
v_gene: TRBV5-1
CDR3aa: CASSGRTGQETQYF
CDR3nt: TGCGCCAGCAGCGGACGGACAGGACAAGAGACCCAGTACTTC

d_gene: TRBD1
abundance: NA
j_gene: TRBJ2-2
v_gene: TRBV6-4
CDR3aa: CASSEEDRGTGELFF
CDR3nt: TGTGCCAGCAGTGAGGAGGACAGGGGAACCGGGGAGCTGTTTTTT

d_gene: NA
abundance: NA
j_gene: TRBJ1-1
v_gene: TRBV29-1
CDR3aa: CSVPKSDTTEAFF
CDR3nt: TGCAGCGTCCCAAAGAGCGATACAACTGAAGCTTTCTTT

d_gene: TRBD2
abundance: NA
j_gene: TRBJ2-1
v_gene: TRBV27
CDR3aa: CASSFSGGGYNEQFF
CDR3nt: TGTGCCAGCAGTTTTAGCGGGGGGGGGTACAATGAGCAGTTCTTC

d_gene: NA
abundance: NA
j_gene: TRBJ2-7
v_gene: TRBV6-5
CDR3aa: CASSWGSYEQYF
CDR3nt: TGTGCCAGCAGTTGGGGATCCTACGAGCAGTACTTC

d_gene: NA
abundance: NA
j_gene: TRBJ2-5
v_gene: TRBV27
CDR3aa: CASKRLQETQYF
CDR3nt: TGTGCCAGCAAAAGGCTACAAGAGACCCAGTACTTC

d_gene: NA
abundance: NA
j_gene: TRBJ1-1
v_gene: TRBV11-2
CDR3aa: CASSLGYRDPTEAFF
CDR3nt: TGTGCCAGCAGCTTAGGATATAGGGATCCCACTGAAGCTTTCTTT

d_gene: NA
abundance: NA
j_gene: TRBJ1-1
v_gene: TRBV5-1
CDR3aa: CASSVVSNTEAFF
CDR3nt: TGCGCCAGCAGCGTGGTTTCGAACACTGAAGCTTTCTTT

d_gene: NA
abundance: few
j_gene: TRBJ1-4
v_gene: TRBV7-6
CDR3aa: CASSAGHQGTNEKLFF
CDR3nt: TGTGCCAGCAGCGCGGGGCATCAGGGGACTAATGAAAAACTGTTTTTT

d_gene: NA
abundance: NA
j_gene: TRBJ2-7
v_gene: TRBV14
CDR3aa: CASSPRTLTYEQYF
CDR3nt: TGTGCCAGCAGCCCCCGGACTCTTACCTACGAGCAGTACTTC

d_gene: TRBD2
abundance: NA
j_gene: TRBJ2-1
v_gene: TRBV7-9
CDR3aa: CASSLLPAGVGYNEQFF
CDR3nt: TGTGCCAGCAGCCTCCTCCCAGCGGGAGTAGGCTACAATGAGCAGTTCTTC

d_gene: NA
abundance: NA
j_gene: TRBJ1-2
v_gene: TRBV19
CDR3aa: CASSSARDFSGYTF
CDR3nt: TGTGCCAGTAGTTCGGCCCGGGACTTCTCTGGCTACACCTTC

d_gene: TRBD1
abundance: NA
j_gene: TRBJ1-2
v_gene: TRBV6-2/TRBV6-3
CDR3aa: CASSSTGGRYGYTF
CDR3nt: TGTGCCAGCAGTTCCACAGGGGGCAGGTATGGCTACACCTTC

d_gene: NA
abundance: NA
j_gene: TRBJ2-2
v_gene: TRBV9
CDR3aa: CASSAGRVTGELFF
CDR3nt: TGTGCCAGCAGCGCCGGCAGGGTCACCGGGGAGCTGTTTTTT

d_gene: TRBD2
abundance: NA
j_gene: TRBJ2-1
v_gene: TRBV10-2
CDR3aa: CASTLGLAPYNEQFF
CDR3nt: TGCGCCAGCACCTTGGGACTAGCGCCCTACAATGAGCAGTTCTTC

d_gene: NA
abundance: NA
j_gene: TRBJ2-3
v_gene: TRBV24-1
CDR3aa: CATSEGSGARTDTQYF
CDR3nt: TGTGCCACCAGTGAAGGGTCCGGTGCGCGCACAGATACGCAGTATTTT

d_gene: NA
abundance: NA
j_gene: TRBJ1-4
v_gene: TRBV6-6
CDR3aa: CASSYSSQGHEKLFF
CDR3nt: TGTGCCAGCAGTTACTCGAGTCAGGGCCATGAAAAACTGTTTTTT

d_gene: NA
abundance: NA
j_gene: TRBJ2-7
v_gene: TRBV6-2/TRBV6-3
CDR3aa: CASSAGRLAEQYF
CDR3nt: TGTGCCAGCAGCGCCGGACGGCTAGCCGAGCAGTACTTC

d_gene: NA
abundance: NA
j_gene: TRBJ2-7
v_gene: TRBV20-1
CDR3aa: CSARTPLEQYF
CDR3nt: TGCAGTGCTAGGACCCCCCTCGAGCAGTACTTC

d_gene: NA
abundance: NA
j_gene: TRBJ1-5
v_gene: TRBV6-5
CDR3aa: CASSYSGGRQPQHF
CDR3nt: TGTGCCAGCAGTTACTCGGGGGGGCGTCAGCCCCAGCATTTT

d_gene: NA
abundance: NA
j_gene: TRBJ1-1
v_gene: TRBV6-5
CDR3aa: CASKPIFEAFF
CDR3nt: TGTGCCAGCAAGCCAATCTTTGAAGCTTTCTTT

d_gene: NA
abundance: NA
j_gene: TRBJ2-3
v_gene: TRBV19
CDR3aa: CASSETDTQYF
CDR3nt: TGTGCCAGTAGTGAGACAGATACGCAGTATTTT